This paragraph reports one TCR beta chain. This sample is part of a study of early T cells in non-severe SARS-CoV-2 infection. As for the study in general: Alpha and beta chains were unpaired, from unsorted whole-blood bulk RNA.

As part of library construction, unique molecular identifiers were attached to individual cDNA molecules. TCRdb reprocessed the 5' RACE reads via MiXCR and lists one record per CDR3 protein. The table includes 80,000 to 95,000 distinct CDR3 sequences, less than 15% detected once. The germline gives CDR1 SGHTA, CDR2 FQGNSA. There are 16 residues in the CDR3. The germline V and J ends were trimmed by 0 bases and 2 bases, with 8 bases remaining between them. The V and J genes are TRBV7-2 and TRBJ2-6, with a possible D match to TRBD2 (5 bases). The material sequenced was whole blood. This TCR was sampled from an adult who was a healthcare worker with PCR-confirmed SARS-CoV-2 infection or an uninfected control (not recorded which). CDR3 sequence: CASSLALSAGANVLTF. The CDR3 bases are TGTGCCAGCAGCTTAGCGCTTAGCGCTGGGGCCAACGTCCTGACTTTC.